The 30 T cell receptor beta chains given below trace back to one sample, sequenced in a study of cytomegalovirus exposure and HLA in healthy donors. The PCR made use of 60 Vbeta and 13 Jbeta primers. Sequencing used immunoSEQ multiplex PCR; TCRdb keeps in-frame clones, though not all of them. This repertoire shows 100,000 to 150,000 clones, 60% to 80% found once; its top ten account for more than 2.5%. The sequencing sample was made of PBMCs. Receptor source: a woman aged 50 to 60 in good health and CMV-seronegative.

The chain couples TRBV30 to TRBJ2-6, with D possibly TRBD2 on 5 matching bases. V was cut by 2 bases and J by 3 bases, with 17 bases left in between. The germline V gene has CDR1 GTSNPN and CDR2 SVGIG (reference sequence). The CDR3 extends over 17 amino acids. The CDR3 region is CAWSPSWVAGGANVLTF. The DNA for the CDR3 is TGTGCCTGGAGTCCCTCATGGGTGGCGGGTGGGGCCAACGTCCTGACTTTC.

This clone was seen only once. The chain recombines TRBV6-1 with TRBJ2-1, with 10 bases aligning to TRBD1. Germline V lookup: CDR1 MNHNS, CDR2 SASEGT. V dropped 2 bases and J dropped 3; count of bases not matched to a gene: 4. This CDR3 is 16 amino acids long. CDR3 DNA: TGTGCCAGCAGTGAATTCCGGGACAGGGGCTACAATGAGCAGTTCTTC. Its protein product is CASSEFRDRGYNEQFF.

This clone was seen only a few times. Its ends do not fully match the called genes, so a read error is possible. The chain employs TRBV15 and TRBJ1-4, with no clear D. CDR1 and CDR2 from the germline V gene are LNHNV and YYDKDF (reference sequence). The CDR3 has 20 residues. The CDR3 DNA reads as TGTCCCACCAGCAGAGATCTTACCCACCAGGTGTGGTCAACTAATGAAAAACTGTTTTTT. Translated, it gives CPTSRDLTHQVWSTNEKLFF.

The chain employs TRBV6-5 and TRBJ1-2, with 7 bases identical to TRBD1. The CDR3 loop spans 15 amino acids. Germline CDR1 reads MNHEY; CDR2 reads SVGAGI. V lost 7 bases, J lost 1 base, and 9 bases stayed unmatched. The CDR3 protein is CASTPTGVYNYGYTF. The CDR3 DNA follows: TGTGCCAGCACACCTACAGGGGTGTATAACTATGGCTACACCTTC.

This clone came up a few times. The V call is TRBV29-1, the J call TRBJ1-2; maybe TRBD1 (6 bases). V was shortened by 7 bases and J by 4 bases, with 10 bases between the two germline ends. The CDR3 runs 11 residues. Germline V gene sequence: CDR1 SQVTM, CDR2 ANQGSEA. This CDR3 is CSGSDSYGYTF. In DNA form, the CDR3 reads TGCAGCGGCTCGGACAGCTATGGCTACACCTTC.

J is TRBJ1-5 and V is TRBV4-1; unclear D gene. This CDR3 comprises 14 residues. CDR1 is MGHRA and CDR2 is YSYEKL in the germline V gene. Between the trimmed V and J ends, which lost 2 bases and 3 bases, there was a span of 8 bases. The CDR3 here is CASSQPPSNQPQHF. In DNA form, the CDR3 reads TGCGCCAGCAGCCAACCCCCGTCCAATCAGCCCCAGCATTTT.

This clone occurred a few times. The genes are TRBV28 and TRBJ2-3; D is uncertain. The CDR3 totals 16 residues. Trimming shortened V by 6 bases and J by 0 bases, and 16 bases separated the two germline ends. Germline V gene lookup returns CDR1 MDHEN and CDR2 SYDVKM. CDR3 residues: CASSKLSDSSTDTQYF. Written as DNA, the CDR3 is TGTGCCAGCAGCAAACTCAGTGACTCTAGCACAGATACGCAGTATTTT.

This clone was counted between two and nine times. This sequence joins TRBV28 and TRBJ1-2, with D perhaps matching TRBD1 (6 bases). Germline V gene lookup returns CDR1 MDHEN and CDR2 SYDVKM. V was clipped by 6 bases and J by 4 bases, with 15 bases between them. The CDR3 has 14 amino acids. The CDR3 is CASSLPTGFYGYTF. The CDR3 DNA reads TGTGCCAGCAGCCTCCCCACAGGGTTCTATGGCTACACCTTC.

J is TRBJ2-1 and V is TRBV10-3, with D possibly matching TRBD2 (6 bases). The CDR3 totals 17 residues. CDR1 and CDR2 from the germline V gene are ENHRY and SYGVKD. Trimming stripped 0 bases from V and 5 bases from J, with 17 bases between. CDR3 coding DNA: TGTGCCATCAGTGAGTCGAGGGGACTGCGGGGTGACAATGAGCAGTTCTTC. It encodes CAISESRGLRGDNEQFF.

J is TRBJ2-7 and V is TRBV7-8; TRBD1 matches 10 bases. The V and J ends lost 5 bases and 7 bases, in that order; junction bases with no gene match: 11. Germline loops: CDR1 SGHVS, CDR2 FQNEAQ. The CDR3 length is 15 residues. The CDR3 sequence: CASSPPGQGQGEQYF. In DNA form, the CDR3 reads TGTGCCAGCAGCCCACCGGGACAGGGGCAGGGTGAGCAGTACTTC.

This clone was detected a few times. CDR3 DNA: TGTGCCTGGAGTGTTTTATGGGGCGGGAATGGGGATACGCAGTATTTT. Translating gives CAWSVLWGGNGDTQYF. V and J are TRBV30 and TRBJ2-3; D perhaps matches TRBD2 (6 bases). There are 16 residues in the CDR3. Trimming cost V 0 bases and J 6 bases, with 19 bases left between them. Germline assignment: CDR1 GTSNPN and CDR2 SVGIG (reference sequence).

The gene calls are TRBV4-1 and TRBJ1-2, with D hard to call. Germline lookup yields CDR1 MGHRA and CDR2 YSYEKL. V was cut by 1 base and J by 8 bases, with 20 bases left in between. The CDR3 sequence is 16 residues long. CDR3 region: CASSQALRTDYMGYTF. The CDR3 DNA sequence: TGCGCCAGCAGCCAAGCTCTCCGGACCGACTATATGGGCTACACCTTC.

The table lists this clone with a count of one. This rearrangement joins TRBV7-9 to TRBJ1-3; D not certain. The CDR3 sequence is 16 residues long. V was pared by 5 bases and J by 0 bases, with 14 bases between. Germline V lookup: CDR1 SEHNR, CDR2 FQNEAQ (reference sequence). For the CDR3, the DNA is TGTGCCAGCAGCGCGGCCCTCGGTCTCTCTGGAAACACCATATATTTT. This translates into CASSAALGLSGNTIYF.

This chain connects TRBV7-9 to TRBJ2-1; 7 bases fit TRBD2. The germline CDR1 and CDR2 sequences are SEHNR and FQNEAQ (reference sequence). This CDR3 has 17 residues. With V trimmed by 5 bases and J by 5 bases, 15 bases remained unmatched. CDR3 amino acids: CASSADASSGQNNEQFF. The CDR3, as DNA: TGTGCCAGCAGCGCAGACGCGTCTAGCGGCCAGAACAATGAGCAGTTCTTC.

This clone showed up just a few times. In the same sample, other DNA sequences code for this CDR3. Written as DNA, the CDR3 is TGTGCCAGCAGCCCCGGACAGGGGAATGAAAAACTGTTTTTT. Translating gives CASSPGQGNEKLFF. The chain is built from TRBV7-2 and TRBJ1-4; the match to TRBD1 covers 9 bases. Looked up from germline, CDR1 is SGHTA and CDR2 is FQGNSA. The CDR3 runs to 14 residues. V shed 5 bases, J shed 5 bases, and the junction held 3 bases outside the gene matches.

The V and J genes are TRBV7-9 and TRBJ2-7, with TRBD2 identical over 8 bases. The trim removed 1 base at V and 3 bases at J, leaving 5 bases unmatched. Germline CDR1 is SEHNR and CDR2 is FQNEAQ (reference sequence). The length of the CDR3 is 15 residues. CDR3 bases: TGTGCCAGCAGCTTAGAGGGACTAGTGGTCTACGAGCAGTACTTC. Translation: CASSLEGLVVYEQYF. The complete variable domain, with remaining parts taken from reference TRBV7-9 and TRBJ2-7, reads DTGVSQNPRHKITKRGQNVTFRCDPISEHNRLYWYRQTLGQGPEFLTYFQNEAQLEKSRLLSDRFSAERPKGSFSTLEIQRTEQGDSAMYLCASSLEGLVVYEQYFGPGTRLTVT.

The chain couples TRBV7-9 to TRBJ2-7; TRBD2 aligns across 8 bases. CDR1 SEHNR and CDR2 FQNEAQ come from the germline V gene (reference sequence). Germline trimming cut 7 bases from V and 0 bases from J; bases unmatched to any gene: 17. This CDR3 contains 18 residues. This CDR3 reads CASTNSPLAGPSSYEQYF. The CDR3 bases are TGTGCCAGCACTAACTCCCCCTTAGCGGGACCCTCCTCCTACGAGCAGTACTTC.

The chain carries TRBV9 and TRBJ2-3, with 10 bases aligning to TRBD2. The junction had 3 bases not matched to a gene; V was cut back by 3 bases and J by 5 bases. CDR1 and CDR2 (germline): SGDLS, YYNGEE. The CDR3 is 14 residues long. CDR3 residues: CASSEAGGLDTQYF. DNA for the CDR3: TGTGCCAGCAGCGAAGCGGGAGGGCTAGATACGCAGTATTTT.

This clone was picked up one time. The chain joins TRBV6-5 to TRBJ2-5; 8 bases line up with TRBD1. V gave up 6 bases and J gave up 2 bases; unmatched junction bases: 5. This CDR3 has 14 amino acids. CDR1 and CDR2 from the germline V gene are MNHEY and SVGAGI. The CDR3 nucleotides are TGTGCCAGCAGCCCGGGACAGGCGCAAGAGACCCAGTACTTC. As protein: CASSPGQAQETQYF.

This clone was seen just once. At one boundary the junction diverges from the germline segment, which might be a read error. The CDR3 region is CSSSLTTGTSGYNEQFF. Written as DNA, the CDR3 is TGTTCCAGCAGCTTAACCACCGGGACTAGCGGCTACAATGAGCAGTTCTTC. The chain is built from TRBV7-9 and TRBJ2-1; 11 nucleotides align to TRBD2. This CDR3 has 17 residues. Germline assignment: CDR1 SEHNR and CDR2 FQNEAQ (reference sequence).

V gene TRBV28 combines with J gene TRBJ1-2; D perhaps matches TRBD1 (6 bases). Germline values: CDR1 MDHEN, CDR2 SYDVKM. This CDR3 spans 13 amino acids. The V and J ends lost 6 bases and 6 bases respectively, with 14 bases between them. The CDR3 DNA reads TGTGCCAGCAGCCTGACAGGTCGACATGGCTACACCTTC. Translating gives CASSLTGRHGYTF.

V gene TRBV5-4 combines with J gene TRBJ2-5, with a weak D call TRBD1 (5 bases). The J call may be mistaken, given a closer DNA end match to TRBJ2-7. The CDR3 runs to 13 residues. Per the germline V gene, CDR1 is SGHNT and CDR2 is YYREEE (reference sequence). The CDR3 sequence is CATRKGFSYEQYF. DNA of the CDR3: TGTGCCACCCGGAAGGGGTTCTCCTACGAGCAGTACTTC.

V and J are TRBV15 and TRBJ2-1, with 9 nucleotides matching TRBD2. The CDR3 contains 17 residues. V shed 3 bases and J 7 bases; nucleotides not matched to a gene: 13. Per the germline V gene, CDR1 is LNHNV and CDR2 is YYDKDF (reference sequence). The CDR3 DNA follows: TGTGCCACCAGCAGGGGAGGTGGCGGGAGGGAACTTAATGAGCAGTTCTTC. Translation gives CATSRGGGGRELNEQFF.

The chain is built from TRBV7-8 and TRBJ2-1, with D tentatively TRBD2 (5 bases). Germline values: CDR1 SGHVS, CDR2 FQNEAQ. The CDR3 extends over 17 amino acids. Between the trimmed V and J ends, which lost 1 base and 9 bases, there was a span of 22 bases. Here the CDR3 reads CASSLDPTRAVVGEQFF. The CDR3 DNA sequence: TGTGCCAGCAGCTTAGATCCTACTAGGGCGGTCGTTGGTGAGCAGTTCTTC.

As concerns this clone: The junction and the germline gene differ at one end; a read error may be behind it. The chain carries TRBV7-9 and TRBJ2-3; 7 bases are shared with TRBD1. Germline V gene data show CDR1 as SEHNR and CDR2 as FQNEAQ (reference sequence). The CDR3 covers 12 residues. In DNA form, the CDR3 reads TGTTCCAGCAGCTCACAGGGGAATACGCAGTATTTT. It translates to CSSSSQGNTQYF.

In its sample, this clone was seen once. The genes are TRBV10-3 and TRBJ1-5; no clear D. Trimming removed 4 bases at V and 0 bases at J, with 4 bases between. Germline V CDR1 and CDR2: ENHRY, SYGVKD. The CDR3 is 13 residues long. CDR3 protein: CAISASSNQPQHF. CDR3 bases: TGTGCCATCAGTGCGAGTAGCAATCAGCCCCAGCATTTT.

The chain joins TRBV6-5 to TRBJ2-7; 8 positions agree with TRBD1. V lost 6 bases, J lost 3 bases, and 7 bases stayed unmatched. This CDR3 is built from 14 residues. Germline V gene data show CDR1 as MNHEY and CDR2 as SVGAGI. The DNA of the CDR3 is TGTGCCAGCAGCCTCAGGGGGCCAAGCTACGAGCAGTACTTC. Protein sequence: CASSLRGPSYEQYF.

The rearrangement uses TRBV7-2 and TRBJ1-1, with D maybe TRBD1 (6 bases). The germline V and J ends were trimmed by 7 bases and 10 bases, with 13 bases remaining between them. Germline loops: CDR1 SGHTA, CDR2 FQGNSA. This CDR3 is 11 amino acids long. CDR3 DNA: TGTGCCAGCATGCAAATGGGGGCAGCTTTCTTT. It encodes CASMQMGAAFF.

The chain is built from TRBV4-2 and TRBJ2-3, with D hard to call. CDR3 length equals 13 residues. From germline, CDR1 is LGHNA and CDR2 YNFKEQ. V gave up 4 bases and J gave up 6 bases, with 11 bases separating them. CDR3 DNA: TGTGCCAGCAGCCTACAAGTAACGGATACGCAGTATTTT. It codes for CASSLQVTDTQYF.

V usage is TRBV28 and J usage is TRBJ2-7; D is possibly TRBD2 (7 bases). CDR3 size: 16 residues. Trimming stripped 3 bases from V and 2 bases from J, with 17 bases between. Germline loops: CDR1 MDHEN, CDR2 SYDVKM. CDR3 sequence (DNA): TGTGCCAGCAGTTTCGGGGAGGGGGGAATCCCCTACGAGCAGTACTTC. This gives the protein CASSFGEGGIPYEQYF.